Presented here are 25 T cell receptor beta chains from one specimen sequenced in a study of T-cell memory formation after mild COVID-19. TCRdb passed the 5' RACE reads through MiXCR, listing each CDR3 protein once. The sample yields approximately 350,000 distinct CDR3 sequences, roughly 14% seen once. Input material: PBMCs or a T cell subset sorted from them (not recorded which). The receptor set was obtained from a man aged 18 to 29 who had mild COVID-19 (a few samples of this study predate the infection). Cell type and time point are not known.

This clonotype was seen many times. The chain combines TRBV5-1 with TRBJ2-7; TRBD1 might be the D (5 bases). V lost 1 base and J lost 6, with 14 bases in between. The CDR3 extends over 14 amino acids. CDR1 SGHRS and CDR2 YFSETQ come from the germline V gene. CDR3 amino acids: CASSLQVGQGEQYF. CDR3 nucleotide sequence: TGCGCCAGCAGCTTGCAGGTGGGGCAGGGCGAGCAGTACTTC.

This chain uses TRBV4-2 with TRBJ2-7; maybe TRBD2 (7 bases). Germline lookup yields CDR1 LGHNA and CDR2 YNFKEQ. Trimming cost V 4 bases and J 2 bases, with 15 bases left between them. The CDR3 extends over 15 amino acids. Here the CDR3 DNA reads TGTGCCAGCAGCCCCGAGGACGGGGGGCCCTACGAGCAGTACTTC. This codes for CASSPEDGGPYEQYF.

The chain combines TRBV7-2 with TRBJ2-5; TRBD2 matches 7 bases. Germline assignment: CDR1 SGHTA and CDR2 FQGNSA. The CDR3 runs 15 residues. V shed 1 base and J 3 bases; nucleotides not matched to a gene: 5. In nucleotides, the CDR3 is TGTGCCAGCAGCTTAGAGCGGGATCGCAAAGAGACCCAGTACTTC. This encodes CASSLERDRKETQYF.

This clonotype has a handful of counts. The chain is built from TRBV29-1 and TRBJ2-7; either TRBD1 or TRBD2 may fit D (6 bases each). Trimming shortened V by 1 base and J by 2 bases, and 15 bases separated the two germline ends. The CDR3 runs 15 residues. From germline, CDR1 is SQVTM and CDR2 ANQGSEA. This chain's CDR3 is CSVEAGARGPYEQYF. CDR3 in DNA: TGCAGCGTTGAAGCGGGAGCCAGGGGCCCCTACGAGCAGTACTTC.

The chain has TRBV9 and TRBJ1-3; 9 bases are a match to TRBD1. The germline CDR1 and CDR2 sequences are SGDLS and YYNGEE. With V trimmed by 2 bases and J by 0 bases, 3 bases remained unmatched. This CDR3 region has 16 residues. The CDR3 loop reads CASSVGTGPSGNTIYF. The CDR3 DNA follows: TGTGCCAGCAGCGTTGGGACAGGGCCCTCTGGAAACACCATATATTTT.

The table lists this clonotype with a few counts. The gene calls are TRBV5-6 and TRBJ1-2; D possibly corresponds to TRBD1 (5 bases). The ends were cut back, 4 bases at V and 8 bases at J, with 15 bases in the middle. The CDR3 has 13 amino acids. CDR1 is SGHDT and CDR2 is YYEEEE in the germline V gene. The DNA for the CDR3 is TGTGCCAGCAGCATCGGGACCGGGGGAGGCTACACCTTC. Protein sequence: CASSIGTGGGYTF.

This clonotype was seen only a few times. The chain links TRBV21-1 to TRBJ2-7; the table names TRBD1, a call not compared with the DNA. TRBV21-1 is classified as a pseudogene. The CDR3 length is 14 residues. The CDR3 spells CASSNLTGGLGQYF. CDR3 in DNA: TGTGCCAGCAGCAACCTGACCGGGGGCCTTGGGCAGTACTTC.

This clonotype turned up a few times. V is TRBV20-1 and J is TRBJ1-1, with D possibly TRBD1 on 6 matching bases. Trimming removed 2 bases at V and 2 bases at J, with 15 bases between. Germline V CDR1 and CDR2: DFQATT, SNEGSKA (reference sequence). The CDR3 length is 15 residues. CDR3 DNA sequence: TGCAGTGCTAGATTCCTCGACAGGCCAAACACTGAAGCTTTCTTT. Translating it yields CSARFLDRPNTEAFF.

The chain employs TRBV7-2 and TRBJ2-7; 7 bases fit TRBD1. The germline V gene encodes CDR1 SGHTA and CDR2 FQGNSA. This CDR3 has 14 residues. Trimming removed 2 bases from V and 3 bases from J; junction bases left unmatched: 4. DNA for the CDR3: TGTGCCAGCAGCTTAAAGGGACAGATCTACGAGCAGTACTTC. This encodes CASSLKGQIYEQYF.

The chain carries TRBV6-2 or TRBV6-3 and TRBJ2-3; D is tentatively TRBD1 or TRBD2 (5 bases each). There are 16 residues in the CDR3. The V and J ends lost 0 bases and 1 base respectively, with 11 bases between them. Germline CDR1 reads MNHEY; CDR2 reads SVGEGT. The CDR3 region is CASSYSRGPRTDTQYF. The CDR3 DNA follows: TGTGCCAGCAGTTACTCGAGGGGCCCTCGCACAGATACGCAGTATTTT.

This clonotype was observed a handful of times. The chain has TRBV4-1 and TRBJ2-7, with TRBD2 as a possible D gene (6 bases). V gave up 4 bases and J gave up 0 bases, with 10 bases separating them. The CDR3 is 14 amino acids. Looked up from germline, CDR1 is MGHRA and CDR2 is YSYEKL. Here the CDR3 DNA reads TGCGCCAGCAGCCGGGACTTGAGCTCCTACGAGCAGTACTTC. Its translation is CASSRDLSSYEQYF.

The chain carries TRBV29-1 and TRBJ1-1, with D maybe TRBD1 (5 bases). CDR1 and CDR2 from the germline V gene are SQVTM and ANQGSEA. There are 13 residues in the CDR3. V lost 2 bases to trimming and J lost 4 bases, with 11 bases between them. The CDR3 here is CSVEYRPGTEAFF. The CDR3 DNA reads TGCAGCGTTGAATACAGGCCAGGCACTGAAGCTTTCTTT.

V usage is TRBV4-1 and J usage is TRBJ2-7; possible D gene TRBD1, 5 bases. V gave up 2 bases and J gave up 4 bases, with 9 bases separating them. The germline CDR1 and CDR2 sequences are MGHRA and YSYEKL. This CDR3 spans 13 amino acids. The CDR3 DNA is TGCGCCAGCAGCCAACCAGGGTCGTACGAGCAGTACTTC. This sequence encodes CASSQPGSYEQYF.

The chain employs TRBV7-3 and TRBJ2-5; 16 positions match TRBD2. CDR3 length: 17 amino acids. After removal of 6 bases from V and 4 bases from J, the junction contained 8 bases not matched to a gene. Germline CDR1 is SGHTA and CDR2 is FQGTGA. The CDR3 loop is CASRTGTSGGARETQYF. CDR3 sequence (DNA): TGTGCCAGCAGAACCGGGACTAGCGGGGGGGCACGAGAGACCCAGTACTTC.

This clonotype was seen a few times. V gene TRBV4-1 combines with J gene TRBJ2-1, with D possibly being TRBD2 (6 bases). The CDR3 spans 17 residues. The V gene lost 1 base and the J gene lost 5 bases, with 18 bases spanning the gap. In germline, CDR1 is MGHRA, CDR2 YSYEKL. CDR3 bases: TGCGCCAGCAGCCAAGGAGGGGCTAGCGTGGTCAACAATGAGCAGTTCTTC. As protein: CASSQGGASVVNNEQFF.

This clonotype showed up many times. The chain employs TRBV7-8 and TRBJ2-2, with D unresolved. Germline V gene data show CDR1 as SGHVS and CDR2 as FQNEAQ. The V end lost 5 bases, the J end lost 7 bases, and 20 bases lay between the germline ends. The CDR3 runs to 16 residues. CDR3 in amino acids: CASSPLLHGSGGELFF. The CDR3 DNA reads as TGTGCCAGCAGCCCCCTACTTCATGGGTCGGGCGGGGAGCTGTTTTTT.

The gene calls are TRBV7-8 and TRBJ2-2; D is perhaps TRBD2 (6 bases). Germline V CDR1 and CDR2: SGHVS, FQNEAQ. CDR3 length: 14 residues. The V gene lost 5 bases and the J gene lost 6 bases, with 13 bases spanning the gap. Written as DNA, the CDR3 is TGTGCCAGCAGCCACCCCACTAGCTCCGGGGAGCTGTTTTTT. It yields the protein CASSHPTSSGELFF.

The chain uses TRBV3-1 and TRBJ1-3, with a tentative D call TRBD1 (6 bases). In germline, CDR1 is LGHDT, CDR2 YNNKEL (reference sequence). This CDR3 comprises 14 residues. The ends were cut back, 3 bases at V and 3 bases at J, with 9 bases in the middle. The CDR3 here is CASSHYRDGNTIYF. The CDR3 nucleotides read TGTGCCAGCAGCCATTACAGGGATGGAAACACCATATATTTT.

DNA of the CDR3: TGTGCCAGCAGCCAAACCGGGACAGGGTGGACACCCCTCCACTTT. It specifies CASSQTGTGWTPLHF. The chain has TRBV4-2 and TRBJ1-6; 9 nucleotides align to TRBD1. Germline assignment: CDR1 LGHNA and CDR2 YNFKEQ. The CDR3 is 15 amino acids. Trimming cost V 2 bases and J 11 bases; bases outside gene matches: 7.

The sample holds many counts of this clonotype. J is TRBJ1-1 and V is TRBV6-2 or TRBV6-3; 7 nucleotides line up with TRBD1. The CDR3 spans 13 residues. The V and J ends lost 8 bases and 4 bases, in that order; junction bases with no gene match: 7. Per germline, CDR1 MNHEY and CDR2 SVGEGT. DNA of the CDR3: TGTGCCAGCGCTTTACAGGGGCTCACTGAAGCTTTCTTT. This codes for CASALQGLTEAFF.

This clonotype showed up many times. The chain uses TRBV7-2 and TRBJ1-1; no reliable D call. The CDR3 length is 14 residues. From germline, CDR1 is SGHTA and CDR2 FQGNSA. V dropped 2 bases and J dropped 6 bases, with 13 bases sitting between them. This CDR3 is CASSLRLLGAEAFF. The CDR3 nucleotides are TGTGCCAGCAGCTTACGACTTTTGGGCGCTGAAGCTTTCTTT.

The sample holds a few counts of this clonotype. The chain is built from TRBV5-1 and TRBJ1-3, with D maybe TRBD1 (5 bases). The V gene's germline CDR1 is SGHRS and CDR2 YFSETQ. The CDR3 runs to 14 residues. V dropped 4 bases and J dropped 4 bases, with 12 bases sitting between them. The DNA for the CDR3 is TGCGCCAGCAGCCGTGACAGTAACGGAAACACCATATATTTT. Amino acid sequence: CASSRDSNGNTIYF.

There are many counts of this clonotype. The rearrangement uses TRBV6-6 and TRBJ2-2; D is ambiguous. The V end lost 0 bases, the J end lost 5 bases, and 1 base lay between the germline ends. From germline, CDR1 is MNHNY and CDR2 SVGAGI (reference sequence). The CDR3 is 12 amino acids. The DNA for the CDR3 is TGTGCCAGCAGTTACTCGACCGGGGAGCTGTTTTTT. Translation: CASSYSTGELFF.

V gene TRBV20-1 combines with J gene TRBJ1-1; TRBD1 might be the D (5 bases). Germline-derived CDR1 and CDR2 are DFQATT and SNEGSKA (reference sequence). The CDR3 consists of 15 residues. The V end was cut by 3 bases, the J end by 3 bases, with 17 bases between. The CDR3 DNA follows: TGCAGTGCTAGGGCTTGGGACGTTGGGGACACTGAAGCTTTCTTT. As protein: CSARAWDVGDTEAFF.

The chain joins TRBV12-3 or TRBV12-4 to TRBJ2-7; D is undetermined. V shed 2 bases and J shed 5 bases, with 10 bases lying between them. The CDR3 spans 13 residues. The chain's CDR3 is CASSLRINNEQYV. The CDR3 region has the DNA TGTGCCAGCAGTTTACGGATTAATAACGAGCAGTACGTC.